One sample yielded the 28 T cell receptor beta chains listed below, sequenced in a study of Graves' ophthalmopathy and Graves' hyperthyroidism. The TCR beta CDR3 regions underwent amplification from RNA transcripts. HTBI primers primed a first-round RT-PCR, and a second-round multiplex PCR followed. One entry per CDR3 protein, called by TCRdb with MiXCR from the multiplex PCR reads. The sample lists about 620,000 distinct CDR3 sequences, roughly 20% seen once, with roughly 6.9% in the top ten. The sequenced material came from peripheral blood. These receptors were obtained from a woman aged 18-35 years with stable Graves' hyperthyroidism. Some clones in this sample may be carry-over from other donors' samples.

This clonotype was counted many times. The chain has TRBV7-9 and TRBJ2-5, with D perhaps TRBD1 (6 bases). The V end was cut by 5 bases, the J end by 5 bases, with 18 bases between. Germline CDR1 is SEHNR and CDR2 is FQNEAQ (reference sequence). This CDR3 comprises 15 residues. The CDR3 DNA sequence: TGTGCCAGCAGCCGGGCGACAGGTCTTTGGGAGACCCAGTACTTC. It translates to CASSRATGLWETQYF.

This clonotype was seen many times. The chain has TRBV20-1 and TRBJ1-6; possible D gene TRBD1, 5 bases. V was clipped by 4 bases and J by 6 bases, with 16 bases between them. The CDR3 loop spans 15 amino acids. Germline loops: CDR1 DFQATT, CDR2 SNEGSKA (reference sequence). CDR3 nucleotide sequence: TGCAGTGCTAAAGGACTCGGGGGTAGTAATTCACCCCTCCACTTT. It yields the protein CSAKGLGGSNSPLHF.

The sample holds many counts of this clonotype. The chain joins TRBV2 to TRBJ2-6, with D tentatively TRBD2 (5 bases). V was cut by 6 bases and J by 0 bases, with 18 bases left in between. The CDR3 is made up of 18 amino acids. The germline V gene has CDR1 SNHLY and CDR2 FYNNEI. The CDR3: CASRAGGGGSSGANVLTF. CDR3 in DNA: TGTGCCAGCAGGGCTGGCGGAGGAGGTAGCTCTGGGGCCAACGTCCTGACTTTC.

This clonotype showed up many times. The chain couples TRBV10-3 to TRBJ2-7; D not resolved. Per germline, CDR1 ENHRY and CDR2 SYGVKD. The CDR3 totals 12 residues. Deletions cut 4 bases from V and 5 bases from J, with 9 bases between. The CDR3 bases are TGTGCCATCAGTGGGGGTAGGGACGAGCAGTACTTC. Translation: CAISGGRDEQYF.

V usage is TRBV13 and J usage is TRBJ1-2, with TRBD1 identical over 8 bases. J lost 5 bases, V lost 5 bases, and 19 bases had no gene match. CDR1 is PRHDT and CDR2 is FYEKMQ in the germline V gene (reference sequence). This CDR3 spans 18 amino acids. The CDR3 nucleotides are TGTGCCAGCAGCGCTGAGTCCCGGGACAGGACCCGGGGATATGGCTACACCTTC. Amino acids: CASSAESRDRTRGYGYTF.

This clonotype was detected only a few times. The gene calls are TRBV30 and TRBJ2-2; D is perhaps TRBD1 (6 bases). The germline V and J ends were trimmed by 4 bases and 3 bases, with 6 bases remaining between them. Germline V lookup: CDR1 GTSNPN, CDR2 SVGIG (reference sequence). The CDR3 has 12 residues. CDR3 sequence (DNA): TGTGCCTGGAACAGGGACACCGGGGAGCTGTTTTTT. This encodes CAWNRDTGELFF.

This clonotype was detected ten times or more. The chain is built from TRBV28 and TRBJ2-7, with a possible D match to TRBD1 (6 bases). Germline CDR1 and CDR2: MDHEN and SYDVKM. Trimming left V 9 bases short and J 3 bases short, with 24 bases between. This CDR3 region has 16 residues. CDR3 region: CASGGRYRLSDYEQYF. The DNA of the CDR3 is TGTGCCAGTGGGGGCCGATACAGACTCTCCGACTACGAGCAGTACTTC.

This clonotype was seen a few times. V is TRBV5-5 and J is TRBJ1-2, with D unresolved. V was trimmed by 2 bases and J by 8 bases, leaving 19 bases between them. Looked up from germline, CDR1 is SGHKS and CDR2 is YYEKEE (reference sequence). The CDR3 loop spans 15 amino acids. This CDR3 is CASSLGSGPQYGYTF. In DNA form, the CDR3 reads TGTGCCAGCAGCTTAGGGAGTGGGCCTCAGTACGGCTACACCTTC.

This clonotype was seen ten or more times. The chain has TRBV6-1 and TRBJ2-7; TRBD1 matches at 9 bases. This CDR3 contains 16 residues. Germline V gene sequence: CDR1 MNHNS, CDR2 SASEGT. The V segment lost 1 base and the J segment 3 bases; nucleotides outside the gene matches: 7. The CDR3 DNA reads TGTGCCAGCAGTGAAGAGACAGGGGGTTTTTACTACGAGCAGTACTTC. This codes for CASSEETGGFYYEQYF.

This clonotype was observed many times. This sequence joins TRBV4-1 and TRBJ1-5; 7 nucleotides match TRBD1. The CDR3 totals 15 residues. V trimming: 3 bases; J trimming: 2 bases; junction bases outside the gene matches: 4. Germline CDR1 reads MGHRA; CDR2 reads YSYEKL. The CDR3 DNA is TGCGCCAGCAGCCACCATACAGGGGGCAATCAGCCCCAGCATTTT. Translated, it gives CASSHHTGGNQPQHF.

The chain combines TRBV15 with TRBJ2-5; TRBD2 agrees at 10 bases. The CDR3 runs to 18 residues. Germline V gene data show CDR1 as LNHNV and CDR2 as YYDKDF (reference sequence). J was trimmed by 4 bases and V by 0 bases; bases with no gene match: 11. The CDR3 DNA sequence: TGTGCCACCAGCAGAGATCATAGCGGGGGGCCACCCGGAGAGACCCAGTACTTC. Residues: CATSRDHSGGPPGETQYF.

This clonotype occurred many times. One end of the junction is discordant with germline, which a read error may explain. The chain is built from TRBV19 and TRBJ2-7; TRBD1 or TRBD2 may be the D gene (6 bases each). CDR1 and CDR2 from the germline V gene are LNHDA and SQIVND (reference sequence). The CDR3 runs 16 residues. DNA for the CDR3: TGTGCCAGTAGTACCACGGCGGGCAGGGGACTTTGGGAGCAGTATTTC. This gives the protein CASSTTAGRGLWEQYF.

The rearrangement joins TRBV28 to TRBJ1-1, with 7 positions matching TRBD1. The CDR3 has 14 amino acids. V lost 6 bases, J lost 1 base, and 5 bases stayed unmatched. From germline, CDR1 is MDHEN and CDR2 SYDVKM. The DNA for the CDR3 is TGTGCCAGCAGAACAGGGGCACAGAACACTGAAGCTTTCTTT. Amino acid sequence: CASRTGAQNTEAFF.

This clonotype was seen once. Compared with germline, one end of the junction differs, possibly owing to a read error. This chain's CDR3 is CASSYSGDILAKNIKYF. CDR3 bases: TGTGCCAGCAGTTACTCGGGAGACATCTTAGCCAAAAACATTAAGTACTTC. V usage is TRBV6-5 and J usage is TRBJ2-4, with D possibly matching TRBD2 (5 bases). CDR3 length equals 17 residues. Per germline, CDR1 MNHEY and CDR2 SVGAGI.

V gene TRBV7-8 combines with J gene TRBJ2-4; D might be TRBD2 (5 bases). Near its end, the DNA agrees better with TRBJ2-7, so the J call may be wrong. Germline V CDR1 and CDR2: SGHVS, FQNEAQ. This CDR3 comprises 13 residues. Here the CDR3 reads CASGATGIDEQYF. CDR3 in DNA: TGTGCCAGCGGTGCTACCGGGATAGACGAGCAGTACTTC.

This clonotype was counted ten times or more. The CDR3 DNA follows: TGTGCCAGTACCTCCTCCATAAGGCTCAACACCGGGGAGCTGTTTTTT. It codes for CASTSSIRLNTGELFF. The chain has TRBV19 and TRBJ2-2; D call uncertain. V was cut by 7 bases and J by 2 bases, with 17 bases left in between. Germline values: CDR1 LNHDA, CDR2 SQIVND (reference sequence). The CDR3 has 16 amino acids.

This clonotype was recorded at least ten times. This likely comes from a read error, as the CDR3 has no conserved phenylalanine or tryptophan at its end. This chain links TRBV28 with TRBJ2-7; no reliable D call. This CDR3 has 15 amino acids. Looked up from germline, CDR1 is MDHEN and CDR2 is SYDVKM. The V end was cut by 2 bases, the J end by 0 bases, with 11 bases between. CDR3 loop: CASSLGIPSSYEQYL. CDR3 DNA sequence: TGTGCCAGCAGTTTAGGGATTCCTAGCTCCTACGAGCAGTACCTC.

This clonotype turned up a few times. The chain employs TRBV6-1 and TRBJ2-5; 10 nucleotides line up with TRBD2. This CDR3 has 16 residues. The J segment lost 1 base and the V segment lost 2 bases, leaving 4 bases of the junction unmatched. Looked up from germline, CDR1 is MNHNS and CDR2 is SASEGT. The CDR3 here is CASSELAGAVQETQYF. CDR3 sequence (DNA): TGTGCCAGCAGTGAACTAGCGGGGGCGGTCCAAGAGACCCAGTACTTC.

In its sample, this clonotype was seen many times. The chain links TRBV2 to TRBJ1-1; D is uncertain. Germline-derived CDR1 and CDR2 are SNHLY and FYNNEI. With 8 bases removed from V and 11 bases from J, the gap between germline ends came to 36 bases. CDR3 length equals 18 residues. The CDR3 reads CASREPITPRHGRQEAFF. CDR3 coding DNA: TGTGCCAGCCGAGAGCCGATTACCCCACGACATGGACGGCAAGAGGCTTTCTTT. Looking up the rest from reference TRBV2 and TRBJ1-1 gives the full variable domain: EPEVTQTPSHQVTQMGQEVILRCVPISNHLYFYWYRQILGQKVEFLVSFYNNEISEKSEIFDDQFSVERPDGSNFTLKIRSTKLEDSAMYFCASREPITPRHGRQEAFFGQGTRLTVV.

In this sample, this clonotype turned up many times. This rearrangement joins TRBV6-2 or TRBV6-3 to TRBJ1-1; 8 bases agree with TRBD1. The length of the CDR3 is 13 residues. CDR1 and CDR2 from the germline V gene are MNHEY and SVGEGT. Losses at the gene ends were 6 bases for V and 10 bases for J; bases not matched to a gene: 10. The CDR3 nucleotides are TGTGCCAGCAGGTTATCCTACAGGGGGAGAGCTTTCTTT. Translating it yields CASRLSYRGRAFF.

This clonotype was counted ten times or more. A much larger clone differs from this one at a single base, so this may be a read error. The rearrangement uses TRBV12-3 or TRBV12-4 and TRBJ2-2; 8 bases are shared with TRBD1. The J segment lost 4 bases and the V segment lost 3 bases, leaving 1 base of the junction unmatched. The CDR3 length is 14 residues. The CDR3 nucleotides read TGTGCCAGCAGTTTTACAGGGGGCACCGGGGAGCTGTTTTTT. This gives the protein CASSFTGGTGELFF.

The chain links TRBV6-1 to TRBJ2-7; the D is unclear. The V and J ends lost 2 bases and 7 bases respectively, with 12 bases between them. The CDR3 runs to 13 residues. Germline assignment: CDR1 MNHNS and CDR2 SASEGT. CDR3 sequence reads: CASSETGFGEQYF. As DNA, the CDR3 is TGTGCCAGCAGTGAAACGGGTTTTGGGGAGCAGTACTTC.

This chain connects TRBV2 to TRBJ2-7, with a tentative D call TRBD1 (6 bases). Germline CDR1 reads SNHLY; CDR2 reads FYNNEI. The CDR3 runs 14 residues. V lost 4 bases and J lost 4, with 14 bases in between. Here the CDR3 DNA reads TGTGCCAGCAGTGTACCGGGACAAATATACGAGCAGTACTTC. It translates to CASSVPGQIYEQYF.

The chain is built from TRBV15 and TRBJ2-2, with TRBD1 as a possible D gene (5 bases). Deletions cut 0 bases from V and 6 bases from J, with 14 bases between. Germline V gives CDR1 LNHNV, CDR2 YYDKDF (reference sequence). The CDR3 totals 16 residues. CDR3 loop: CATSRDRRGTAGELFF. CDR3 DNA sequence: TGTGCCACCAGCAGAGATCGAAGGGGTACGGCCGGGGAGCTGTTTTTT.

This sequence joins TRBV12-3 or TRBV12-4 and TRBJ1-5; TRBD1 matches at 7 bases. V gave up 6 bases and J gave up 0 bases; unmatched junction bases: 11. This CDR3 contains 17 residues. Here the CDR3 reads CASRYYRTGDSNQPQHF. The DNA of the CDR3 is TGTGCCAGCAGATACTACCGGACAGGAGATAGCAATCAGCCCCAGCATTTT.

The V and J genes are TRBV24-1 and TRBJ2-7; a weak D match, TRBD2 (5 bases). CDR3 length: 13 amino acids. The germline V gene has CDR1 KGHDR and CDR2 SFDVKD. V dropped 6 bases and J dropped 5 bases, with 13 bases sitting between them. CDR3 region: CATSLGSGNEQYF. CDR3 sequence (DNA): TGTGCCACCAGTCTGGGTTCGGGGAACGAGCAGTACTTC.

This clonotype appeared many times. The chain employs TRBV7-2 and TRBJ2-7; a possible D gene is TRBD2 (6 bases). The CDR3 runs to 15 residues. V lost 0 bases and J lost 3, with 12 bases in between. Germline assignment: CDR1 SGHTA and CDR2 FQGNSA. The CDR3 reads CASSLADSGFYEQYF. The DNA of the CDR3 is TGTGCCAGCAGCTTAGCTGATAGCGGCTTCTACGAGCAGTACTTC.

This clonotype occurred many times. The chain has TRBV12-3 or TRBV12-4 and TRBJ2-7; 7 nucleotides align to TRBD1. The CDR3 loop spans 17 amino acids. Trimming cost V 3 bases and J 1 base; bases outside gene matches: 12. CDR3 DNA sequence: TGTGCCAGCAGTTTGGGGGTTGGAGGCAGGGGGTCCTACGAGCAGTACTTC. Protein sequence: CASSLGVGGRGSYEQYF.